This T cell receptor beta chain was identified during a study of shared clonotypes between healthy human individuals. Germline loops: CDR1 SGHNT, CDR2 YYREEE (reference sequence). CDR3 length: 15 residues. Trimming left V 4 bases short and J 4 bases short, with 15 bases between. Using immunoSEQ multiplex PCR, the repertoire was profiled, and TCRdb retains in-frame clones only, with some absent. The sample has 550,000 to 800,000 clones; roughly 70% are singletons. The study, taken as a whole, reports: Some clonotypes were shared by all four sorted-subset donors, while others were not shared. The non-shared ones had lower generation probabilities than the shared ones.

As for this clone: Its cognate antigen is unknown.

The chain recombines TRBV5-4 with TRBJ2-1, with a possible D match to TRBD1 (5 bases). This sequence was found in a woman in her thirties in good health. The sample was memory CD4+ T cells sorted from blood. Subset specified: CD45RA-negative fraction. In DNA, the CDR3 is TGTGCCAGCAGCGAAATAAGGACAATTTACAATGAGCAGTTCTTC. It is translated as CASSEIRTIYNEQFF.